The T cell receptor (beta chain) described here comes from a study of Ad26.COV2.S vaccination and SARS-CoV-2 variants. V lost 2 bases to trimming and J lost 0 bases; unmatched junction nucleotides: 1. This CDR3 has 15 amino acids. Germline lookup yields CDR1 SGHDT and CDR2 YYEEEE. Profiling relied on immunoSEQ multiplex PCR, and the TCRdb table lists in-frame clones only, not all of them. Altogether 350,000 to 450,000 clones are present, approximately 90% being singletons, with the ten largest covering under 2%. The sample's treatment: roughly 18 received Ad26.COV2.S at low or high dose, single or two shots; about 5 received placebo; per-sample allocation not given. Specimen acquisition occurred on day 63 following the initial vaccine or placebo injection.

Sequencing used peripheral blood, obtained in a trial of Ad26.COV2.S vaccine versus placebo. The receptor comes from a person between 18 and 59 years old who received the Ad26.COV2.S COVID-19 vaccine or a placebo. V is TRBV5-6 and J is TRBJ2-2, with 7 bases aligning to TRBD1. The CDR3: CASSFDRANTGELFF. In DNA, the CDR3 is TGTGCCAGCAGCTTTGACAGGGCGAACACCGGGGAGCTGTTTTTT.